Shown below are 17 T cell receptor beta chains from a single sample sequenced in a study of T cell changes during pregnancy in multiple sclerosis. The assay was immunoSEQ multiplex PCR, and TCRdb's table has in-frame clones only and misses some. The table shows about 75,000 clones, with more than 80% occurring only once. Sequences were derived from peripheral blood, sampled in the first trimester of pregnancy. Source of these receptors: a female donor in good health, enrolled as a control in a pregnancy study.

V usage is TRBV5-4 and J usage is TRBJ2-1; 7 bases align to TRBD2. The CDR3 loop spans 16 amino acids. CDR1 and CDR2 from the germline V gene are SGHNT and YYREEE (reference sequence). V trimming: 4 bases; J trimming: 0 bases; junction bases outside the gene matches: 7. The chain's CDR3 is CASSPNGGSSYNEQFF. CDR3 coding DNA: TGTGCCAGCAGCCCGAACGGGGGGAGCTCCTACAATGAGCAGTTCTTC. Based on the CDR3 plus reference TRBV5-4 and TRBJ2-1, the full variable domain is ETGVTQSPTHLIKTRGQQVTLRCSSQSGHNTVSWYQQALGQGPQFIFQYYREEENGRGNFPPRFSGLQFPNYSSELNVNALELDDSALYLCASSPNGGSSYNEQFFGPGTRLTVL.

The gene calls are TRBV10-3 and TRBJ1-2, with 8 bases aligning to TRBD1. CDR3 length: 15 amino acids. The trim removed 3 bases at V and 8 bases at J, leaving 11 bases unmatched. Looked up from germline, CDR1 is ENHRY and CDR2 is SYGVKD. The CDR3 region is CAISEFGQGPKGYTF. Here the CDR3 DNA reads TGTGCCATCAGTGAATTCGGACAGGGCCCTAAAGGCTACACCTTC.

The chain is built from TRBV14 and TRBJ1-2, with a possible D match to TRBD1 (5 bases). This CDR3 is 15 amino acids long. The germline V and J ends were trimmed by 0 bases and 7 bases, with 15 bases remaining between them. The germline gives CDR1 SGHDN, CDR2 FVKESK. This CDR3 reads CASSQDWGGRTGYTF. DNA of the CDR3: TGTGCCAGCAGCCAAGATTGGGGGGGACGGACTGGCTACACCTTC. The full variable domain, completed using reference TRBV14 and TRBJ1-2, is EAGVTQFPSHSVIEKGQTVTLRCDPISGHDNLYWYRRVMGKEIKFLLHFVKESKQDESGMPNNRFLAERTGGTYSTLKVQPAELEDSGVYFCASSQDWGGRTGYTFGSGTRLTVV.

This clone was seen once. The genes are TRBV5-1 and TRBJ2-1, with D perhaps matching TRBD2 (7 bases). The germline V gene encodes CDR1 SGHRS and CDR2 YFSETQ. V lost 3 bases to trimming and J lost 7 bases, with 17 bases between them. This CDR3 region has 15 residues. The CDR3 nucleotides read TGCGCCAGCAGCTGGGGGGGCGGGGAGGGGAATGAGCAGTTCTTC. The encoded protein is CASSWGGGEGNEQFF.

The rearrangement joins TRBV5-1 to TRBJ1-5; 9 bases are shared with TRBD1. The CDR3 loop spans 15 amino acids. V shed 4 bases, J shed 3 bases, and the junction held 5 bases outside the gene matches. Germline V lookup: CDR1 SGHRS, CDR2 YFSETQ. The chain's CDR3 is CASSTGTGPNQPQHF. CDR3 DNA: TGCGCCAGCAGCACCGGGACAGGGCCCAATCAGCCCCAGCATTTT.

The rearrangement uses TRBV2 and TRBJ2-5; weak D call: TRBD2 (5 bases). V gave up 3 bases and J gave up 1 base, with 12 bases separating them. Germline assignment: CDR1 SNHLY and CDR2 FYNNEI. CDR3 size: 15 residues. The CDR3 bases are TGTGCCAGCAGTGACATTTCGAGGGCCCAAGAGACCCAGTACTTC. This sequence encodes CASSDISRAQETQYF. The entire variable domain, with the rest obtained from reference TRBV2 and TRBJ2-5, is as follows: EPEVTQTPSHQVTQMGQEVILRCVPISNHLYFYWYRQILGQKVEFLVSFYNNEISEKSEIFDDQFSVERPDGSNFTLKIRSTKLEDSAMYFCASSDISRAQETQYFGPGTRLLVL.

The J gene is TRBJ2-1, the V gene TRBV5-4; D unclear. Germline values: CDR1 SGHNT, CDR2 YYREEE (reference sequence). V was clipped by 0 bases and J by 3 bases, with 4 bases between them. The CDR3 spans 13 residues. Written as DNA, the CDR3 is TGTGCCAGCAGCTTGGGGCTCTACAATGAGCAGTTCTTC. It specifies CASSLGLYNEQFF.

V and J are TRBV6-1 and TRBJ2-7, with 9 bases aligning to TRBD1. The CDR3 is made up of 13 amino acids. Germline V gene data show CDR1 as MNHNS and CDR2 as SASEGT. Unmatched junction bases numbered 2, after V lost 6 bases and J lost 2 bases. CDR3 nucleotides: TGTGCCAGCAGAGGACAGGGGACCTACGAGCAGTACTTC. Translation: CASRGQGTYEQYF.

The chain joins TRBV19 to TRBJ2-7, with 8 bases matching TRBD1. The CDR3 has 15 amino acids. V trimming: 0 bases; J trimming: 1 base; junction bases outside the gene matches: 2. Germline V gives CDR1 LNHDA, CDR2 SQIVND (reference sequence). CDR3 DNA sequence: TGTGCCAGTAGTATAGAGGACAGGGTGTCCTACGAGCAGTACTTC. This codes for CASSIEDRVSYEQYF.

The genes are TRBV15 and TRBJ2-5; TRBD2 matches 14 bases. The V and J ends lost 1 base and 13 bases, in that order; junction bases with no gene match: 11. Germline V gene data show CDR1 as LNHNV and CDR2 as YYDKDF (reference sequence). This CDR3 spans 16 amino acids. The CDR3 reads CATSRGGTSGSLRLYF. The CDR3 DNA reads TGTGCCACCAGCAGAGGGGGGACTAGCGGGAGTTTGCGTCTGTACTTC.

The J gene is TRBJ2-2, the V gene TRBV4-3; 7 bases agree with TRBD1. The CDR3 has 15 amino acids. The ends lost 2 bases at V and 1 base at J; junction bases unmatched: 1. CDR1 LGHNA and CDR2 YSLEER come from the germline V gene. In nucleotides, the CDR3 is TGCGCCAGCAGCCAAAGGACAGGGAACACCGGGGAGCTGTTTTTT. Translating gives CASSQRTGNTGELFF.

The chain links TRBV7-7 to TRBJ2-1, with 9 positions matching TRBD1. The CDR3 extends over 15 amino acids. From germline, CDR1 is SSHAT and CDR2 FNYEAQ (reference sequence). Trimming cost V 5 bases and J 7 bases; bases outside gene matches: 9. CDR3 nucleotide sequence: TGTGCCAGCAGCATACAGGGGGCGCGAGAGAATGAGCAGTTCTTC. It yields the protein CASSIQGARENEQFF.

The genes are TRBV28 and TRBJ2-1; D might be TRBD2 (6 bases). V lost 8 bases, J lost 9 bases, and 17 bases lay in between. The germline gives CDR1 MDHEN, CDR2 SYDVKM. CDR3 size: 13 residues. Written as DNA, the CDR3 is TGTGCCAGCTATTTTCGGGAGCTGGGTGAGCAGTTCTTC. This encodes CASYFRELGEQFF.

Written as DNA, the CDR3 is TGTGCCAGCGGAAAGGGACAGGGCTACTATGGCTACACCTTC. Protein product: CASGKGQGYYGYTF. The gene calls are TRBV6-1 and TRBJ1-2; 9 bases match TRBD1. Losses at the gene ends were 8 bases for V and 3 bases for J; bases not matched to a gene: 7. The CDR3 covers 14 residues. Germline CDR1 reads MNHNS; CDR2 reads SASEGT.

This clone has a handful of counts. The chain links TRBV10-3 to TRBJ1-5, with 7 bases identical to TRBD1. Germline trimming cut 7 bases from V and 8 bases from J; bases unmatched to any gene: 8. The CDR3 is made up of 13 amino acids. Germline lookup yields CDR1 ENHRY and CDR2 SYGVKD. The CDR3 spells CAINTGVLEPQHF. CDR3 nucleotides: TGTGCCATCAACACAGGGGTTCTCGAGCCCCAGCATTTT.

This clone was observed a handful of times. The J gene is TRBJ1-4, the V gene TRBV19; D might be TRBD1 (6 bases). The CDR3 is 15 residues long. CDR1 is LNHDA and CDR2 is SQIVND in the germline V gene (reference sequence). V shed 4 bases and J shed 14 bases, with 23 bases lying between them. Here the CDR3 reads CASSTSSTGMKGLFF. CDR3 sequence (DNA): TGTGCCAGTAGTACCTCATCCACAGGGATGAAAGGGCTGTTTTTT.

The rearrangement uses TRBV7-2 and TRBJ2-5, with a weak D call TRBD2 (6 bases). CDR3 length equals 14 residues. Germline CDR1 and CDR2: SGHTA and FQGNSA. V was shortened by 6 bases and J by 1 base, with 12 bases between the two germline ends. The CDR3 here is CASSGGNFQETQYF. The DNA for the CDR3 is TGTGCCAGCAGTGGGGGGAACTTCCAAGAGACCCAGTACTTC. The full variable domain, rest sourced from reference TRBV7-2 and TRBJ2-5, is GAGVSQSPSNKVTEKGKDVELRCDPISGHTALYWYRQSLGQGLEFLIYFQGNSAPDKSGLPSDRFSAERTGGSVSTLTIQRTQQEDSAVYLCASSGGNFQETQYFGPGTRLLVL.